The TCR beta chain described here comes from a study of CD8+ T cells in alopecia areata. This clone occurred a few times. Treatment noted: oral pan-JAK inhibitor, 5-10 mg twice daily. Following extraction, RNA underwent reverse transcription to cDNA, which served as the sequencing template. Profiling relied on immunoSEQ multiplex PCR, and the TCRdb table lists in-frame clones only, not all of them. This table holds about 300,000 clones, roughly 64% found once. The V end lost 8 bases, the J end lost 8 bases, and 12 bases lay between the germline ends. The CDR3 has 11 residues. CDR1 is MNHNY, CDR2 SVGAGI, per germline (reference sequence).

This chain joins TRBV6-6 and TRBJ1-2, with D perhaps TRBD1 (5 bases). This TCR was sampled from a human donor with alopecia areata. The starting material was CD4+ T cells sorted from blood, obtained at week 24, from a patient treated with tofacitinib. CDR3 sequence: CASLGDDGYTF. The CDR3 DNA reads TGTGCCAGCCTTGGGGACGACGGCTACACCTTC.